The clone carrying this TCR beta chain was seen just once. The sample is drawn from a study of T cell responses to AZD1222 COVID-19 vaccine. Method: immunoSEQ multiplex PCR; TCRdb's copy keeps in-frame clones and lacks some. The data show about 150,000 clones, approximately 90% seen once. Per germline, CDR1 LGHDT and CDR2 YNNKEL (reference sequence). V was pared by 1 base and J by 4 bases, with 10 bases between. CDR3 length equals 14 residues. This receptor was identified in an adult in good health. Sequences were derived from peripheral blood, sampled on day 0 of AZD1222 vaccination. The rearrangement uses TRBV3-1 (or the pseudogene TRBV3-2) and TRBJ1-2; D uncertain. Here the CDR3 DNA reads TGTGCCAGCAGCCAAGGGCAGGCGGGCTATGGCTACACCTTC. As protein: CASSQGQAGYGYTF.